Listed below are T cell receptor beta chains from one sample, sequenced in a study of shared clonotypes between healthy human individuals. Only in-frame clones appear in the TCRdb table, and some are missing; sequencing was by immunoSEQ multiplex PCR. The sample comprises approximately 2,000,000 clones, about 90% of which are singletons, and 0.3% to 0.4% rests with the top ten. The source material was naive CD4+ T cells from PBMCs. The source of these receptors is a young man in good health. Some clones in this sample may be carry-over from other donors' samples. CDR3s include the opening cysteine and the closing phenylalanine or tryptophan. Fields, in order: CDR3 DNA, CDR3 protein, D gene, J gene, clone size, V gene. The D gene is left open where the match is weak. Rows may omit the clone size; those that give it use once, few, many or a size class.

CDR3 DNA: TGTGCCTGGAGTGGGCCCCTTAATGAAAAACTGTTTTTT
CDR3 protein: CAWSGPLNEKLFF
D gene: .
J gene: TRBJ1-4
clone size: .
V gene: TRBV30

CDR3 DNA: TGTGCCAGCAGCCCCGGACAGTCCGCCTACAATGAGCAGTTCTTC
CDR3 protein: CASSPGQSAYNEQFF
D gene: .
J gene: TRBJ2-1
clone size: .
V gene: TRBV7-3

CDR3 DNA: TGCAGCGTTGATCCAGGGACAGGGAGGAACATTCAGTACTTC
CDR3 protein: CSVDPGTGRNIQYF
D gene: TRBD1
J gene: TRBJ2-4
clone size: .
V gene: TRBV29-1

CDR3 DNA: TGTGCCATCAATCAGAAGGGGGACTATGGCTACACCTTC
CDR3 protein: CAINQKGDYGYTF
D gene: .
J gene: TRBJ1-2
clone size: .
V gene: TRBV10-3

CDR3 DNA: TGTGCCTGGAGCCAGACAGGGGGCACTGAAGCTTTCTTT
CDR3 protein: CAWSQTGGTEAFF
D gene: TRBD1
J gene: TRBJ1-1
clone size: once
V gene: TRBV30

CDR3 DNA: TGCGCCAGCAGCTTTTTGGTAGCGGGAGAGTACAATGAGCAGTTCTTC
CDR3 protein: CASSFLVAGEYNEQFF
D gene: TRBD2
J gene: TRBJ2-1
clone size: .
V gene: TRBV5-1

CDR3 DNA: TGTGCCATCAGTGAACAGGGCACCTACGAGCAGTACTTC
CDR3 protein: CAISEQGTYEQYF
D gene: .
J gene: TRBJ2-7
clone size: .
V gene: TRBV10-3

CDR3 DNA: TGCGCCAGCAGCTTGGCCAACAGAATGGGTGAGCAGTACTTC
CDR3 protein: CASSLANRMGEQYF
D gene: .
J gene: TRBJ2-7
clone size: .
V gene: TRBV5-1

CDR3 DNA: TGTGCCAGTAGTGTCGGACAGTTAGGCATTCAGTACTTC
CDR3 protein: CASSVGQLGIQYF
D gene: .
J gene: TRBJ2-4
clone size: .
V gene: TRBV19

CDR3 DNA: TGTGCCTGGATAGACTTTTCCTCCTACGAGCAGTACTTC
CDR3 protein: CAWIDFSSYEQYF
D gene: .
J gene: TRBJ2-7
clone size: .
V gene: TRBV30

CDR3 DNA: TGTGCCAGCTCACCAGGTTACAACGAGCAGTACTTC
CDR3 protein: CASSPGYNEQYF
D gene: .
J gene: TRBJ2-7
clone size: .
V gene: TRBV18

CDR3 DNA: TGCAGCGTTGAAAGGGTCCTGGGGGTAAACAATGAGCAGTTCTTC
CDR3 protein: CSVERVLGVNNEQFF
D gene: .
J gene: TRBJ2-1
clone size: .
V gene: TRBV29-1

CDR3 DNA: TGTGCCAGCAGCCAAGGGATGGGGGGAGCCTCCTACGAGCAGTACTTC
CDR3 protein: CASSQGMGGASYEQYF
D gene: .
J gene: TRBJ2-7
clone size: .
V gene: TRBV14

CDR3 DNA: TGCGCCAGCAGCTCCCCGGAGCCGAACACTGAAGCTTTCTTT
CDR3 protein: CASSSPEPNTEAFF
D gene: .
J gene: TRBJ1-1
clone size: .
V gene: TRBV5-1

CDR3 DNA: TGTGCCAGTAAACCAGGAGGGCAGGCGCTTAATGAAAAACTGTTTTTT
CDR3 protein: CASKPGGQALNEKLFF
D gene: .
J gene: TRBJ1-4
clone size: .
V gene: TRBV25-1

CDR3 DNA: TGTGCCAGCAGTGAATGGGTGAACACTGAAGCTTTCTTT
CDR3 protein: CASSEWVNTEAFF
D gene: .
J gene: TRBJ1-1
clone size: .
V gene: TRBV2

CDR3 DNA: TGTGCCATCAGGGGGACAGGGGACTATGGCTACACCTTC
CDR3 protein: CAIRGTGDYGYTF
D gene: TRBD1
J gene: TRBJ1-2
clone size: .
V gene: TRBV10-3